Presented here are 23 T cell receptor beta chains from one specimen sequenced in a study of blood T cell repertoires in COVID-19. Profiled with immunoSEQ multiplex PCR; TCRdb holds only in-frame clones, not every one. The table shows approximately 290,000 clones, with approximately 85% occurring only once. The sample comprised PBMCs or T cells enriched from blood (not recorded which). Receptor source: a woman in her twenties or thirties who had recovered from COVID-19.

This clone was detected once. The rearrangement joins TRBV12-3 or TRBV12-4 to TRBJ2-7; D remains ambiguous. V shed 3 bases and J shed 3 bases, with 9 bases lying between them. This CDR3 has 13 amino acids. In nucleotides, the CDR3 is TGTGCCAGCAGTTTTAATTCCTTCTACGAGCAGTACTTC. Translating gives CASSFNSFYEQYF.

This sequence joins TRBV9 and TRBJ2-2, with D tentatively TRBD2 (6 bases). Germline V gene data show CDR1 as SGDLS and CDR2 as YYNGEE. Between the trimmed V and J ends, which lost 4 bases and 1 base, there was a span of 17 bases. This CDR3 comprises 17 residues. CDR3 region: CASSPREGGGNTGELFF. The CDR3 DNA is TGTGCCAGCAGCCCCCGTGAGGGAGGCGGGAACACCGGGGAGCTGTTTTTT.

The J gene is TRBJ1-2, the V gene TRBV2; a weak D match, TRBD1 (6 bases). This CDR3 has 13 amino acids. Germline CDR1 is SNHLY and CDR2 is FYNNEI. V lost 1 base and J lost 8, with 11 bases in between. CDR3 sequence reads: CASSEGGGWGYTF. The CDR3, as DNA: TGTGCCAGCAGTGAAGGTGGGGGCTGGGGCTACACCTTC.

The rearrangement joins TRBV20-1 to TRBJ1-5, with 7 bases that match TRBD1. Germline loops: CDR1 DFQATT, CDR2 SNEGSKA (reference sequence). Trimming at V came to 3 bases and at J to 1 base, leaving 6 bases not matched to a gene. The CDR3 sequence is 15 residues long. The CDR3 DNA is TGCAGTGCTAGTCTGACAGGGAGGAGCAATCAGCCCCAGCATTTT. Translated: CSASLTGRSNQPQHF.

The V gene is TRBV29-1, the J gene TRBJ2-1; a weak D match, TRBD2 (6 bases). The germline CDR1 and CDR2 sequences are SQVTM and ANQGSEA. The CDR3 sequence is 14 residues long. Trimming removed 3 bases at V and 0 bases at J, with 9 bases between. CDR3 nucleotides: TGCAGCGTTGATGGGACTTACTCCTACAATGAGCAGTTCTTC. It is translated as CSVDGTYSYNEQFF.

This clone was counted a single time. This chain joins TRBV28 and TRBJ2-1; weak D call: TRBD2 (6 bases). With 8 bases removed from V and 3 bases from J, the gap between germline ends came to 11 bases. Germline CDR1 and CDR2: MDHEN and SYDVKM. The CDR3 spans 13 residues. CDR3 loop: CASGGVYYNEQFF. The DNA for the CDR3 is TGTGCCAGCGGAGGGGTCTACTACAATGAGCAGTTCTTC. Full variable domain (missing parts from reference TRBV28 and TRBJ2-1): DVKVTQSSRYLVKRTGEKVFLECVQDMDHENMFWYRQDPGLGLRLIYFSYDVKMKEKGDIPEGYSVSREKKERFSLILESASTNQTSMYLCASGGVYYNEQFFGPGTRLTVL.

The chain recombines TRBV11-2 with TRBJ2-5; 7 bases map to TRBD1. CDR3 size: 14 residues. Unmatched junction bases numbered 6, after V lost 4 bases and J lost 4 bases. Germline CDR1 and CDR2: SGHAT and FQNNGV. The CDR3 reads CASSSTGVRETQYF. The DNA for the CDR3 is TGTGCCAGCAGCTCTACAGGGGTCCGAGAGACCCAGTACTTC.

A single count supports this clone. The chain combines TRBV9 with TRBJ2-7; D gene uncertain. Germline CDR1 reads SGDLS; CDR2 reads YYNGEE. V was clipped by 0 bases and J by 9 bases, with 13 bases between them. This CDR3 is built from 13 residues. This CDR3 is CASSVEISSGQYF. CDR3 nucleotides: TGTGCCAGCAGCGTAGAGATCTCTTCGGGGCAGTACTTC.

This clone was counted between two and nine times. In DNA, the CDR3 is TGCGCCAGCAGTCGGGTTGCGGCAGGGGGTAATGAAAAACTGTTTTTT. It yields the protein CASSRVAAGGNEKLFF. The rearrangement uses TRBV4-1 and TRBJ1-4; 7 bases map to TRBD1. This CDR3 is 16 amino acids long. Trimming at V came to 6 bases and at J to 4 bases, leaving 11 bases not matched to a gene. Germline V CDR1 and CDR2: MGHRA, YSYEKL.

This rearrangement joins TRBV24-1 to TRBJ2-3; D not certain. This CDR3 is 11 amino acids long. Deletions cut 6 bases from V and 6 bases from J, with 6 bases between. CDR1 is KGHDR, CDR2 SFDVKD, per germline. CDR3 amino acids: CATSSRDTQYF. For the CDR3, the DNA is TGTGCCACCAGTTCGAGGGATACGCAGTATTTT.

The chain links TRBV7-9 to TRBJ2-1; 9 nucleotides align to TRBD1. Germline V gives CDR1 SEHNR, CDR2 FQNEAQ (reference sequence). The CDR3 runs to 17 residues. The V segment lost 0 bases and the J segment 8 bases; nucleotides outside the gene matches: 11. This chain's CDR3 is CASSLALGTGYGDEQFF. CDR3 coding DNA: TGTGCCAGCAGCTTAGCGCTAGGGACAGGGTACGGGGATGAGCAGTTCTTC.

The V and J genes are TRBV18 and TRBJ1-2; tentatively, D is TRBD1 (6 bases). CDR3 length: 14 amino acids. Germline-derived CDR1 and CDR2 are KGHSH and LQKENI. The V end lost 0 bases, the J end lost 4 bases, and 9 bases lay between the germline ends. The CDR3 spells CASSPPGTIYGYTF. The CDR3 coding sequence is TGTGCCAGCTCACCACCCGGGACAATCTATGGCTACACCTTC.

This clone has more than one count but fewer than ten. The chain joins TRBV28 to TRBJ1-4; a weak D match, TRBD1 (5 bases). Germline V gene sequence: CDR1 MDHEN, CDR2 SYDVKM. The V and J ends lost 3 bases and 2 bases respectively, with 22 bases between them. The CDR3 is 19 amino acids. The chain's CDR3 is CASSFSIYRRVRTNEKLFF. The CDR3 nucleotides are TGTGCCAGCAGTTTTAGTATCTATCGCAGGGTTAGGACTAATGAAAAACTGTTTTTT.

Only one count was recorded for this clone. V gene TRBV5-1 combines with J gene TRBJ2-1; TRBD1 is a possible D gene (5 bases). Germline CDR1 reads SGHRS; CDR2 reads YFSETQ. Trimming removed 7 bases at V and 5 bases at J, with 16 bases between. CDR3 length: 14 amino acids. This CDR3 is CASHLKGPNNEQFF. In DNA form, the CDR3 reads TGCGCCAGCCATCTCAAGGGGCCGAACAATGAGCAGTTCTTC.

In this sample, this clone turned up once. The CDR3 region has the DNA TGTGCCAGCAGCCAAGATTGGGAGGGCGGTTCCTACGAGCAGTACTTC. Its translation: CASSQDWEGGSYEQYF. V and J are TRBV3-1 (or the pseudogene TRBV3-2) and TRBJ2-7; the match to TRBD2 covers 7 bases. Germline CDR1 reads LGHDT; CDR2 reads YNNKEL (reference sequence). Losses at the gene ends were 0 bases for V and 1 base for J; bases not matched to a gene: 6. The CDR3 runs 16 residues.

The rearrangement joins TRBV19 to TRBJ2-3; 7 bases fit TRBD1. CDR1 and CDR2 (germline): LNHDA, SQIVND (reference sequence). With V trimmed by 4 bases and J by 2 bases, 12 bases remained unmatched. CDR3 length: 17 amino acids. The CDR3 region is CASSKPPNRGDTDTQYF. Here the CDR3 DNA reads TGTGCCAGTAGTAAACCACCTAACAGGGGCGACACAGATACGCAGTATTTT.

The chain carries TRBV6-5 and TRBJ2-1; D not resolved. The CDR3 sequence is 11 residues long. The ends were cut back, 6 bases at V and 4 bases at J, with 4 bases in the middle. CDR1 and CDR2 (germline): MNHEY, SVGAGI. Written as DNA, the CDR3 is TGTGCCAGCAGCCAATACAATGAGCAGTTCTTC. The encoded protein is CASSQYNEQFF.

The V gene is TRBV5-4, the J gene TRBJ2-7; no firm D call. CDR1 and CDR2 from the germline V gene are SGHNT and YYREEE (reference sequence). The CDR3 contains 14 residues. Trimming took 7 bases from V and 2 from J, leaving 16 bases between them. Written as DNA, the CDR3 is TGTGCCAGCGGAGCCGACTTCCCCGCCTACGAGCAGTACTTC. This translates into CASGADFPAYEQYF.

The V gene is TRBV29-1, the J gene TRBJ1-1, with unresolved D. This CDR3 has 12 amino acids. The germline V gene encodes CDR1 SQVTM and CDR2 ANQGSEA. V dropped 6 bases and J dropped 3 bases, with 11 bases sitting between them. CDR3 in amino acids: CSVSRLDTEAFF. The CDR3 DNA follows: TGCAGCGTGTCCCGGTTGGACACTGAAGCTTTCTTT. Full variable domain (missing parts from reference TRBV29-1 and TRBJ1-1): SAVISQKPSRDICQRGTSLTIQCQVDSQVTMMFWYRQQPGQSLTLIATANQGSEATYESGFVIDKFPISRPNLTFSTLTVSNMSPEDSSIYLCSVSRLDTEAFFGQGTRLTVV.

This clone occurred once. V usage is TRBV5-1 and J usage is TRBJ2-5; TRBD2 aligns across 13 bases. The CDR3 extends over 16 amino acids. V lost 4 bases to trimming and J lost 4 bases; unmatched junction nucleotides: 7. Germline CDR1 is SGHRS and CDR2 is YFSETQ. For the CDR3, the DNA is TGCGCCAGCAGCACCGGGACTAGCGGGATCGGAGAGACCCAGTACTTC. It is translated as CASSTGTSGIGETQYF.

The J gene is TRBJ2-7, the V gene TRBV6-5; D possibly corresponds to TRBD2 (5 bases). Deletions cut 7 bases from V and 0 bases from J, with 13 bases between. Germline V gene sequence: CDR1 MNHEY, CDR2 SVGAGI. The length of the CDR3 is 14 residues. For the CDR3, the DNA is TGTGCCAGCACGGACTCGATAAGCTCCTACGAGCAGTACTTC. The encoded protein is CASTDSISSYEQYF.

The chain links TRBV2 to TRBJ1-1, with no clear D. Germline CDR1 and CDR2: SNHLY and FYNNEI. CDR3 length: 13 amino acids. V shed 5 bases and J shed 4 bases, with 11 bases lying between them. The DNA of the CDR3 is TGTGCCAGCAGTCGAGGTGGGAGCACTGAAGCTTTCTTT. The encoded protein is CASSRGGSTEAFF.

The V call is TRBV5-1, the J call TRBJ2-5, with 7 nucleotides matching TRBD1. V was pared by 9 bases and J by 3 bases, with 11 bases of the junction left unmatched. Germline CDR1 and CDR2: SGHRS and YFSETQ. This CDR3 region has 14 residues. The CDR3 here is CATKTGWTEETQYF. The CDR3 region has the DNA TGCGCCACCAAGACAGGGTGGACCGAAGAGACCCAGTACTTC.